The 27 T cell receptor beta chains below were found in one sample sequenced in a study of blood T cell repertoires in COVID-19. Here immunoSEQ multiplex PCR was the method, and the copy in TCRdb shows in-frame clones only, minus some. The sample gives some 300,000 clones, around 90% of which show up once; 6.3% is in the top ten. Source material: peripheral blood. These receptors were taken from a woman between 45 and 65 years old with COVID-19, enrolled during active disease.

A word on this clone: Other DNA sequences in this sample translate to the same CDR3. The chain recombines TRBV18 with TRBJ2-3; 8 bases fit TRBD2. The V and J ends lost 3 bases and 1 base, in that order; junction bases with no gene match: 0. This CDR3 is built from 14 residues. Germline CDR1 reads KGHSH; CDR2 reads LQKENI. In DNA form, the CDR3 reads TGTGCCAGCTCACCGGGACTAGGCACAGATACGCAGTATTTT. Protein: CASSPGLGTDTQYF.

V and J are TRBV14 and TRBJ2-1; TRBD2 aligns across 8 bases. CDR1 and CDR2 from the germline V gene are SGHDN and FVKESK. The CDR3 consists of 18 residues. With 3 bases clipped from V and 8 bases from J, the junction kept 18 bases outside the gene matches. The CDR3 here is CASSHIRPPAGDSDEQFF. For the CDR3, the DNA is TGTGCCAGCAGCCACATAAGACCCCCAGCGGGAGACAGCGATGAGCAGTTCTTC.

This rearrangement joins TRBV24-1 to TRBJ1-5; perhaps TRBD1 as D (6 bases). V lost 4 bases, J lost 6 bases, and 9 bases lay in between. The CDR3 length is 13 residues. CDR1 is KGHDR and CDR2 is SFDVKD in the germline V gene. The CDR3 DNA is TGTGCCACCAGTGACAGGGGTTTTCAGCCCCAGCATTTT. This codes for CATSDRGFQPQHF.

The rearrangement links TRBV11-3 to TRBJ1-2; tentative D call: TRBD1 (5 bases). Trimming cost V 4 bases and J 3 bases, with 15 bases left between them. Germline V gene lookup returns CDR1 SGHNT and CDR2 YENEEA. This CDR3 spans 15 amino acids. The CDR3 DNA is TGTGCCAGCAGCTCGGCCACGGGACTCCACTATGGCTACACCTTC. Translating it yields CASSSATGLHYGYTF.

This rearrangement joins TRBV19 to TRBJ2-1; tentatively, D is TRBD2 (6 bases). Germline values: CDR1 LNHDA, CDR2 SQIVND (reference sequence). The CDR3 spans 13 residues. V lost 8 bases and J lost 2, with 10 bases in between. CDR3 loop: CASYGGAYNEQFF. The CDR3 DNA is TGTGCCAGTTACGGCGGGGCCTACAATGAGCAGTTCTTC.

This clone was detected once. This chain links TRBV12-5 with TRBJ1-5; D remains ambiguous. Germline V gene sequence: CDR1 LGHNT, CDR2 FRNRAP. With 1 base removed from V and 2 bases from J, the gap between germline ends came to 12 bases. The CDR3 length is 16 residues. In DNA form, the CDR3 reads TGTGCTAGTGGTTTGGGGGCCCAGGCCGGCAATCAGCCCCAGCATTTT. Translation: CASGLGAQAGNQPQHF.

This clone was observed once. V gene TRBV19 combines with J gene TRBJ2-1; D remains ambiguous. V lost 3 bases to trimming and J lost 12 bases, with 12 bases between them. CDR3 length: 12 residues. CDR1 is LNHDA, CDR2 SQIVND, per germline (reference sequence). The CDR3 coding sequence is TGTGCCAGTAGTATGGGCAGCCCTGGGCAGTTCTTC. This gives the protein CASSMGSPGQFF.

The rearrangement joins TRBV7-6 to TRBJ2-7; weak D call: TRBD1 (6 bases). V was trimmed by 1 base and J by 5 bases, leaving 15 bases between them. This CDR3 has 15 residues. Per the germline V gene, CDR1 is SGHVS and CDR2 is FNYEAQ. This CDR3 is CASSLDVFGTNEQYF. Here the CDR3 DNA reads TGTGCCAGCAGCTTAGACGTGTTCGGGACAAACGAGCAGTACTTC. The full variable domain, its missing parts supplied by reference TRBV7-6 and TRBJ2-7, is GAGVSQSPRYKVTKRGQDVALRCDPISGHVSLYWYRQALGQGPEFLTYFNYEAQQDKSGLPNDRFSAERPEGSISTLTIQRTEQRDSAMYRCASSLDVFGTNEQYFGPGTRLTVT.

The count of this clone is one. This chain links TRBV5-4 with TRBJ2-7; maybe TRBD1 (6 bases). V gave up 0 bases and J gave up 2 bases, with 18 bases separating them. CDR1 and CDR2 (germline): SGHNT, YYREEE (reference sequence). There are 17 residues in the CDR3. In nucleotides, the CDR3 is TGTGCCAGCAGCTTGGTTGGCAGGGGCTTCGGAACCTACGAGCAGTACTTC. This encodes CASSLVGRGFGTYEQYF.

The V and J genes are TRBV19 and TRBJ1-1; TRBD1 aligns across 9 bases. The V gene end was trimmed by 3 bases and the J gene end by 0 bases; junction bases not matched to a gene: 2. CDR1 LNHDA and CDR2 SQIVND come from the germline V gene (reference sequence). CDR3 length equals 15 residues. The CDR3 here is CASSIGTGMNTEAFF. The CDR3 DNA is TGTGCCAGTAGTATCGGGACAGGGATGAACACTGAAGCTTTCTTT.

The chain has TRBV27 and TRBJ2-3; TRBD2 might be the D (5 bases). The CDR3 is made up of 19 amino acids. The V end was cut by 3 bases, the J end by 0 bases, with 22 bases between. Germline CDR1 reads MNHEY; CDR2 reads SMNVEV (reference sequence). Here the CDR3 reads CASSFHGISPSASTDTQYF. In nucleotides, the CDR3 is TGTGCCAGCAGTTTTCACGGGATATCACCGAGCGCTAGCACAGATACGCAGTATTTT.

The chain employs TRBV11-3 and TRBJ1-5; D is possibly TRBD1 (6 bases). CDR3 length: 19 residues. Germline V gene sequence: CDR1 SGHNT, CDR2 YENEEA. The V and J ends lost 5 bases and 2 bases respectively, with 25 bases between them. CDR3 sequence: CASSHAQGKVGGGNQPQHF. The CDR3 DNA sequence: TGTGCCAGCAGCCACGCCCAGGGGAAAGTCGGGGGGGGCAATCAGCCCCAGCATTTT.

The chain is built from TRBV15 and TRBJ1-1, with D unclear. The CDR3 covers 15 residues. In germline, CDR1 is LNHNV, CDR2 YYDKDF (reference sequence). V was trimmed by 3 bases and J by 1 base, leaving 12 bases between them. The CDR3 region has the DNA TGTGCCACCAGCAGCCCCTTGGTGAGGAACACTGAAGCTTTCTTT. As protein: CATSSPLVRNTEAFF.

The rearrangement links TRBV5-6 to TRBJ2-3, with 11 bases aligning to TRBD1. The J segment lost 5 bases and the V segment lost 4 bases, leaving 6 bases of the junction unmatched. The CDR3 extends over 15 amino acids. The germline V gene has CDR1 SGHDT and CDR2 YYEEEE. This CDR3 is CASSQGTGGRDTQYF. The CDR3, as DNA: TGTGCCAGCAGCCAAGGGACAGGGGGGCGAGATACGCAGTATTTT.

The sample holds one count of this clone. V and J are TRBV3-1 (or the pseudogene TRBV3-2) and TRBJ2-2; D call uncertain. The ends were cut back, 3 bases at V and 5 bases at J, with 13 bases in the middle. CDR1 and CDR2 from the germline V gene are LGHDT and YNNKEL (reference sequence). This CDR3 contains 15 residues. The CDR3 region has the DNA TGTGCCAGCAGCCATCTCCCTAGTGAGACCGGGGAGCTGTTTTTT. Amino acid sequence: CASSHLPSETGELFF.

V is TRBV5-1 and J is TRBJ2-7; TRBD1 aligns across 7 bases. The germline V gene has CDR1 SGHRS and CDR2 YFSETQ. The CDR3 runs 14 residues. V dropped 0 bases and J dropped 6; count of bases not matched to a gene: 6. In DNA, the CDR3 is TGCGCCAGCAGCTTGGGACAGGGTAGGACCGAGCAGTACTTC. Translating it yields CASSLGQGRTEQYF.

The V gene is TRBV13, the J gene TRBJ2-1; D might be TRBD2 (6 bases). V was pared by 4 bases and J by 0 bases, with 16 bases between. The CDR3 totals 17 residues. The germline V gene encodes CDR1 PRHDT and CDR2 FYEKMQ (reference sequence). CDR3 sequence (DNA): TGTGCCAGCAGCTCCTCCTCTGACGGGAGCTCCTACAATGAGCAGTTCTTC. It specifies CASSSSSDGSSYNEQFF.

The chain recombines TRBV6-6 with TRBJ1-1; no definite D call. Germline-derived CDR1 and CDR2 are MNHNY and SVGAGI (reference sequence). This CDR3 comprises 14 residues. V gave up 2 bases and J gave up 1 base, with 8 bases separating them. CDR3 loop: CASSYPTKNTEAFF. The CDR3 bases are TGTGCCAGCAGTTACCCGACAAAGAACACTGAAGCTTTCTTT.

The rearrangement joins TRBV9 to TRBJ1-1; D ambiguous. V dropped 4 bases and J dropped 4 bases, with 17 bases sitting between them. The CDR3 spans 15 residues. Germline V gene data show CDR1 as SGDLS and CDR2 as YYNGEE. CDR3 residues: CASSSLAERSTEAFF. CDR3 sequence (DNA): TGTGCCAGCAGCTCCCTAGCGGAGAGGAGCACTGAAGCTTTCTTT. The entire variable domain, with the rest obtained from reference TRBV9 and TRBJ1-1, is as follows: DSGVTQTPKHLITATGQRVTLRCSPRSGDLSVYWYQQSLDQGLQFLIQYYNGEERAKGNILERFSAQQFPDLHSELNLSSLELGDSALYFCASSSLAERSTEAFFGQGTRLTVV.

V usage is TRBV3-1 (or the pseudogene TRBV3-2) and J usage is TRBJ2-3; TRBD2 is a possible D gene (6 bases). Germline V gene sequence: CDR1 LGHDT, CDR2 YNNKEL (reference sequence). V gave up 2 bases and J gave up 0 bases, with 12 bases separating them. CDR3 length: 16 residues. CDR3 sequence: CASSQRGTQSTDTQYF. CDR3 in DNA: TGTGCCAGCAGCCAACGTGGGACTCAGAGCACAGATACGCAGTATTTT.

The CDR3 loop reads CATSDLNRGRGYTF. For the CDR3, the DNA is TGTGCCACCAGTGATTTGAACAGGGGGCGAGGCTACACCTTC. The rearrangement links TRBV24-1 to TRBJ1-2, with 9 bases lining up with TRBD1. Germline CDR1 KGHDR, CDR2 SFDVKD. CDR3 length: 14 amino acids. V shed 0 bases and J 8 bases; nucleotides not matched to a gene: 3.

CDR3 nucleotide sequence: TGCGCCAGCAGCCCCATTTGGACAGGGGGATTTTCTGAAGCTTTCTTT. This sequence encodes CASSPIWTGGFSEAFF. The chain combines TRBV4-1 with TRBJ1-1, with 10 bases fitting TRBD1. The junction had 11 bases not matched to a gene; V was cut back by 4 bases and J by 6 bases. CDR1 MGHRA and CDR2 YSYEKL come from the germline V gene. This CDR3 is built from 16 residues.

The V call is TRBV7-3, the J call TRBJ1-4, with D hard to call. Per the germline V gene, CDR1 is SGHTA and CDR2 is FQGTGA. V shed 1 base and J shed 1 base, with 7 bases lying between them. The CDR3 is made up of 15 amino acids. The DNA for the CDR3 is TGTGCCAGCAGCTTAAGAGGTCAAACTAATGAAAAACTGTTTTTT. Translating it yields CASSLRGQTNEKLFF.

The chain links TRBV7-2 to TRBJ2-2, with D hard to call. The CDR3 is 15 amino acids. Trimming removed 4 bases at V and 4 bases at J, with 13 bases between. Looked up from germline, CDR1 is SGHTA and CDR2 is FQGNSA. In DNA form, the CDR3 reads TGTGCCAGCAGCTCCAACCGGTATACCACCGGGGAGCTGTTTTTT. Protein product: CASSSNRYTTGELFF.

V gene TRBV5-6 combines with J gene TRBJ2-5; D gene ambiguous. The CDR3 has 14 residues. V was pared by 0 bases and J by 2 bases, with 8 bases between. CDR1 is SGHDT and CDR2 is YYEEEE in the germline V gene. The chain's CDR3 is CASSLGLRQETQYF. The CDR3 nucleotides are TGTGCCAGCAGCTTGGGCCTCAGACAAGAGACCCAGTACTTC.

This sequence joins TRBV19 and TRBJ1-4; 8 nucleotides match TRBD1. This CDR3 contains 21 residues. The germline V gene has CDR1 LNHDA and CDR2 SQIVND (reference sequence). The V segment lost 1 base and the J segment 12 bases; nucleotides outside the gene matches: 28. Written as DNA, the CDR3 is TGTGCCAGTAGTATAGTAAGGAACCTCCAGGGGGCCCGGACAGGGAGATCGGAACTGTTTTTT. Amino acid sequence: CASSIVRNLQGARTGRSELFF.

This chain connects TRBV7-9 to TRBJ1-1, with 8 nucleotides matching TRBD1. Looked up from germline, CDR1 is SEHNR and CDR2 is FQNEAQ (reference sequence). The CDR3 is 16 amino acids. Trimming removed 3 bases from V and 4 bases from J; junction bases left unmatched: 10. CDR3 nucleotide sequence: TGTGCCAGCAGCTTCCCTGAGACAGGGGCGATCACTGAAGCTTTCTTT. It translates to CASSFPETGAITEAFF.